This TCR beta chain originates from a study of blood T cells in healthy people across ages. This clonotype was found a few times. CDR1 SGHAT and CDR2 FQNNGV come from the germline V gene. The CDR3 is 16 amino acids. V lost 2 bases, J lost 4 bases, and 15 bases lay in between. Each of the donors had 9 to 10 milliliters of peripheral blood drawn into EDTA-treated Vacutainer tubes. Primed by a sample-barcoded 5' primer and a J-beta primer mix, a second PCR proceeded for about 6 to 12 cycles. Each cDNA molecule, via a template-switch adaptor with 12 random nucleotides, was tagged. TCRdb re-called the 5' RACE reads with MiXCR, one entry per CDR3 protein. The table includes 750,000 to 950,000 distinct CDR3 sequences, about 55% detected once.

The sequence came from a man at least 80 years old in good health. The sample comprised blood. The chain joins TRBV11-2 to TRBJ2-1; tentative D call: TRBD2 (6 bases). The CDR3 sequence: CASSLTGGKGYNEQFF. In nucleotides, the CDR3 is TGTGCCAGCAGCTTAACAGGCGGGAAGGGTTACAATGAGCAGTTCTTC.